A selection of T cell receptor beta chains follows, all from one sample in a study of blood T cell repertoires in COVID-19. Some clones are missing from TCRdb's copy, which holds only in-frame ones; the method was immunoSEQ multiplex PCR. This sample has about 59,000 clones, with more than 60% found just once. The source material was peripheral blood. These receptors came from a woman in her seventies with acute or convalescent COVID-19. Both conserved end residues are part of each CDR3. Each record gives: D gene, V gene, J gene, clone size, CDR3 DNA, CDR3 protein. The D gene is left open where the match is weak. Size tells how often a clone was seen (once, few, many) or the class of an expanded clone, and some rows leave it out.

d_call: TRBD1; v_call: TRBV10-3; j_call: TRBJ1-5; clone_size: once; cdr3_nt: TGTGCCATAAAACAGGACAGGGGGCAGCCCCAGCATTTT; cdr3_aa: CAIKQDRGQPQHF
d_call: TRBD2; v_call: TRBV9; j_call: TRBJ2-3; clone_size: NA; cdr3_nt: TGTGCCAGCAGCGTAATGGGACTAGCGGGGGGGCCAGATACGCAGTATTTT; cdr3_aa: CASSVMGLAGGPDTQYF
d_call: NA; v_call: TRBV5-4; j_call: TRBJ1-1; clone_size: NA; cdr3_nt: TGTGCCAGCAGCCTGTCTAGGGAGGGGCCGGAGACTGAAGCTTTCTTT; cdr3_aa: CASSLSREGPETEAFF
d_call: NA; v_call: TRBV2; j_call: TRBJ1-6; clone_size: NA; cdr3_nt: TGTGCCAGCAGTCTCCCCCCGGGGTCTAATTCACCCCTCCACTTT; cdr3_aa: CASSLPPGSNSPLHF
d_call: NA; v_call: TRBV4-1; j_call: TRBJ1-2; clone_size: NA; cdr3_nt: TGCGCCAGCAGCCTATCCCAAGGCGGCGCTAACTATGGCTACACCTTC; cdr3_aa: CASSLSQGGANYGYTF
d_call: NA; v_call: TRBV27; j_call: TRBJ1-4; clone_size: NA; cdr3_nt: TGTGCCAGCAGTTTAAGCAGGGGACGGGAAAAACTGTTTTTT; cdr3_aa: CASSLSRGREKLFF
d_call: TRBD1; v_call: TRBV14; j_call: TRBJ1-1; clone_size: NA; cdr3_nt: TGTGCCAGCAGCCAAGGCGACAGGGTTACTGAAGCTTTCTTT; cdr3_aa: CASSQGDRVTEAFF
d_call: TRBD1; v_call: TRBV10-3; j_call: TRBJ2-7; clone_size: few; cdr3_nt: TGTGCCATCAGTGGAAGGGACAGCGCTTACTACGAGCAGTACTTC; cdr3_aa: CAISGRDSAYYEQYF
d_call: NA; v_call: TRBV29-1; j_call: TRBJ1-2; clone_size: NA; cdr3_nt: TGCAGCGTTGAAGCCAAACCTCGGGACATTTATGGCTACACCTTC; cdr3_aa: CSVEAKPRDIYGYTF
d_call: TRBD2; v_call: TRBV7-3; j_call: TRBJ2-1; clone_size: NA; cdr3_nt: TGTGCCAGCAGCGCCGTTAGCGGGGGGGACTACAATGAGCAGTTCTTC; cdr3_aa: CASSAVSGGDYNEQFF
d_call: NA; v_call: TRBV10-3; j_call: TRBJ2-1; clone_size: NA; cdr3_nt: TGTGCCATCAGCCGACAGACTTACAATGAGCAGTTCTTC; cdr3_aa: CAISRQTYNEQFF
d_call: NA; v_call: TRBV5-5; j_call: TRBJ1-1; clone_size: NA; cdr3_nt: TGTGCCAGCAGCTTACGGTCTGAAGCTTTCTTT; cdr3_aa: CASSLRSEAFF
d_call: TRBD2; v_call: TRBV5-5; j_call: TRBJ2-3; clone_size: NA; cdr3_nt: TGTGCCAGCAGCTTGGAGCGGGGGGGCGGCGCAGATACGCAGTATTTT; cdr3_aa: CASSLERGGGADTQYF
d_call: TRBD2; v_call: TRBV20-1; j_call: TRBJ2-1; clone_size: few; cdr3_nt: TGCAGTGCTAGTAAGAGCGGGGGGGCCATGGACAATGAGCAGTTCTTC; cdr3_aa: CSASKSGGAMDNEQFF
d_call: NA; v_call: TRBV9; j_call: TRBJ1-1; clone_size: NA; cdr3_nt: TGTGCCAGCAGCGCCACCCTTTTCCCTGCGAGCACTGAAGCTTTCTTT; cdr3_aa: CASSATLFPASTEAFF
d_call: NA; v_call: TRBV11-3; j_call: TRBJ2-4; clone_size: few; cdr3_nt: TGTGCCAGCAGCTTAGCCGGGCCTAGGGGCAACATTCAGTACTTC; cdr3_aa: CASSLAGPRGNIQYF
d_call: TRBD1; v_call: TRBV11-3; j_call: TRBJ2-5; clone_size: NA; cdr3_nt: TGTGCCAGCAGCCATATGACAGGGGGCGAAGAGACCCAGTACTTC; cdr3_aa: CASSHMTGGEETQYF
d_call: TRBD1; v_call: TRBV6-5; j_call: TRBJ2-7; clone_size: NA; cdr3_nt: TGTGCCAGCAGTCAACAGGGGCGCGAGCAGTACTTC; cdr3_aa: CASSQQGREQYF
d_call: TRBD1; v_call: TRBV19; j_call: TRBJ1-2; clone_size: once; cdr3_nt: TGTGCCAGTAGTATTGTTCAGGGGACAGACTCCTATGGCTACACCTTC; cdr3_aa: CASSIVQGTDSYGYTF
d_call: NA; v_call: TRBV12-3/TRBV12-4; j_call: TRBJ1-5; clone_size: NA; cdr3_nt: TGTGCCAGCACCCGAGGAATTTCGGCCCAGCATTTT; cdr3_aa: CASTRGISAQHF
d_call: NA; v_call: TRBV5-1; j_call: TRBJ2-5; clone_size: NA; cdr3_nt: TGCGCCAGCAGTGTTACAGGAAGGGGAGAGACCCAGTACTTC; cdr3_aa: CASSVTGRGETQYF
d_call: TRBD1; v_call: TRBV5-5; j_call: TRBJ1-1; clone_size: NA; cdr3_nt: TGTGCCAGCAGCGTACAGGGGGCTAGGAACACTGAAGCTTTCTTT; cdr3_aa: CASSVQGARNTEAFF
d_call: TRBD2; v_call: TRBV5-1; j_call: TRBJ2-1; clone_size: NA; cdr3_nt: TGCGCCAGCAGACTAGCGGGGGGGTTTGTCAATGAGCAGTTCTTC; cdr3_aa: CASRLAGGFVNEQFF
d_call: TRBD1; v_call: TRBV4-1; j_call: TRBJ2-1; clone_size: few; cdr3_nt: TGCGCCAGCAGCCAAGGGAGGGACAGGGCCAGGGGTGAGCAGTTCTTC; cdr3_aa: CASSQGRDRARGEQFF
d_call: NA; v_call: TRBV4-1; j_call: TRBJ1-1; clone_size: NA; cdr3_nt: TGCGCCAGCAGCCTACAAAGGGGGAACACTGAAGCTTTCTTT; cdr3_aa: CASSLQRGNTEAFF
d_call: TRBD1; v_call: TRBV10-2; j_call: TRBJ1-1; clone_size: NA; cdr3_nt: TGCGCCAGCAGTGGTCGCAGACAGGGTGGGCCCACTGAAGCTTTCTTT; cdr3_aa: CASSGRRQGGPTEAFF
d_call: TRBD1; v_call: TRBV6-4; j_call: TRBJ1-2; clone_size: NA; cdr3_nt: TGTGCCAGCAGTGACCGATCCGGAGGGGGCAGAGGTGGCTACACCTTC; cdr3_aa: CASSDRSGGGRGGYTF
d_call: NA; v_call: TRBV30; j_call: TRBJ2-2; clone_size: NA; cdr3_nt: TGTGCCTGGAGTCATCGGGGGAGGGGGACCGGGGAGCTGTTTTTT; cdr3_aa: CAWSHRGRGTGELFF
d_call: TRBD1; v_call: TRBV10-3; j_call: TRBJ1-6; clone_size: NA; cdr3_nt: TGTGCCATCAGTGGATCGGGACAGTCTAATTCACCCCTCCACTTT; cdr3_aa: CAISGSGQSNSPLHF
d_call: NA; v_call: TRBV5-4; j_call: TRBJ1-5; clone_size: once; cdr3_nt: TGTGCCAGCAGCTTGGGAGGAGGGCCCCAGCATTTT; cdr3_aa: CASSLGGGPQHF
d_call: TRBD1; v_call: TRBV19; j_call: TRBJ1-2; clone_size: NA; cdr3_nt: TGTGCCAGTAGATCAACGGGACAGTCTAACTATGGCTACACCTTC; cdr3_aa: CASRSTGQSNYGYTF
d_call: NA; v_call: TRBV3-1/TRBV3-2; j_call: TRBJ2-5; clone_size: once; cdr3_nt: TGTGCCAGCAGCCAGATAGCCCAAGAGACCCAGTACTTC; cdr3_aa: CASSQIAQETQYF
d_call: NA; v_call: TRBV9; j_call: TRBJ1-1; clone_size: few; cdr3_nt: TGTGCCAGCAGCGTATACAGGGCCAACACTGAAGCTTTCTTT; cdr3_aa: CASSVYRANTEAFF
d_call: TRBD1; v_call: TRBV4-1; j_call: TRBJ1-2; clone_size: few; cdr3_nt: TGCGCCAGCAGCCTGGACAGGACTAACTATGGCTACACCTTC; cdr3_aa: CASSLDRTNYGYTF
d_call: TRBD2; v_call: TRBV29-1; j_call: TRBJ2-1; clone_size: NA; cdr3_nt: TGCAGCGTTGCTATTAGCGGGGGGGCTAATGAGCAGTTCTTC; cdr3_aa: CSVAISGGANEQFF
d_call: TRBD1; v_call: TRBV27; j_call: TRBJ1-2; clone_size: NA; cdr3_nt: TGTGCCAGCAGTTTCCGACAGGGAGAGGGCTACACCTTC; cdr3_aa: CASSFRQGEGYTF
d_call: TRBD2; v_call: TRBV6-5; j_call: TRBJ2-1; clone_size: NA; cdr3_nt: TGTGCCAGCAGTTACTCAGGTAGCGGGGGTGATAATGAGCAGTTCTTC; cdr3_aa: CASSYSGSGGDNEQFF
d_call: NA; v_call: TRBV13; j_call: TRBJ1-6; clone_size: NA; cdr3_nt: TGTGCCAGCAGCTTATACGGCGGGGGCTTAGGTAATTCACCCCTCCACTTT; cdr3_aa: CASSLYGGGLGNSPLHF
d_call: TRBD1; v_call: TRBV30; j_call: TRBJ1-2; clone_size: NA; cdr3_nt: TGTGCCTGGAGTATAGGGACAGGGGATTTCTATGGCTACACCTTC; cdr3_aa: CAWSIGTGDFYGYTF
d_call: NA; v_call: TRBV6-1; j_call: TRBJ2-6; clone_size: NA; cdr3_nt: TGTGCCAGCAGTGAAATCTATTCTGGGGCCAACGTCCTGACTTTC; cdr3_aa: CASSEIYSGANVLTF
d_call: NA; v_call: TRBV10-3; j_call: TRBJ1-5; clone_size: NA; cdr3_nt: TGTGCCATCAGTGAGTCGATGGGGAGTTGGAATCAGCCCCAGCATTTT; cdr3_aa: CAISESMGSWNQPQHF
d_call: TRBD1; v_call: TRBV11-2; j_call: TRBJ2-5; clone_size: NA; cdr3_nt: TGTGCCAGCAGCTATCGACAGGGTAGAATCCCAGAGACCCAGTACTTC; cdr3_aa: CASSYRQGRIPETQYF
d_call: NA; v_call: TRBV15; j_call: TRBJ1-1; clone_size: few; cdr3_nt: TGTGCCACCAGCAGAGATCAGTTGAGAGGCTCTGAAGCTTTCTTT; cdr3_aa: CATSRDQLRGSEAFF
d_call: NA; v_call: TRBV4-2; j_call: TRBJ1-1; clone_size: NA; cdr3_nt: TGTGCCAGCAGCCAAGACGGCAGGGATACTGTGAACACTGAAGCTTTCTTT; cdr3_aa: CASSQDGRDTVNTEAFF
d_call: TRBD2; v_call: TRBV5-1; j_call: TRBJ2-4; clone_size: NA; cdr3_nt: TGCGCCAGCAGCTGGGGGACTAGCGGAGCCAAAAACATTCAGTACTTC; cdr3_aa: CASSWGTSGAKNIQYF
d_call: TRBD2; v_call: TRBV5-6; j_call: TRBJ2-5; clone_size: NA; cdr3_nt: TGTGCCAGCAGCACTGGGACTAGCCAAAAGACCCAGTACTTC; cdr3_aa: CASSTGTSQKTQYF